These T cell receptor beta chains were read from a single sample in a study of shared clonotypes between healthy human individuals. Measured with immunoSEQ multiplex PCR; TCRdb has only the in-frame clones, and not every one. The sample contains 490,000 or so clones, roughly four fifths of which appear only once. Sequences were obtained from PBMCs. The receptors derive from a woman aged 40 to 50 in good health. Some clones in this sample may be carry-over from other donors' samples. The CDR3 runs from the conserved cysteine through the conserved F or W. D genes are given only for firm matches. The listing skips clone size in some rows; elsewhere it reads once, few, many or a size class.

many TRBJ2-7 13 TRBV7-2 - TGTGCCAGCAGCCGGGACAAGACCTACGAGCAGTACTTC CASSRDKTYEQYF
- TRBJ2-2 15 TRBV29-1 - TGCAGCGTTGAAGCGGGGGCAGGGGGAACCGGGGAGCTGTTTTTT CSVEAGAGGTGELFF
- TRBJ1-4 15 TRBV6-6 - TGTGCCAGCAGTTACGAAAGGGGGTGGGGTGAAAAACTGTTTTTT CASSYERGWGEKLFF
- TRBJ2-1 13 TRBV30 - TGTGCCTGGGAGAACGCAGTTTACAATGAGCAGTTCTTC CAWENAVYNEQFF
- TRBJ2-3 16 TRBV4-3 TRBD2 TGCGCCAGCAGCCAGGAACTAGCGGGAGTTGTTGATACGCAGTATTTT CASSQELAGVVDTQYF
- TRBJ2-7 14 TRBV11-1 - TGTGCCAGCAGCAATCCCGGGACTGGGTACGAGCAGTACTTC CASSNPGTGYEQYF
- TRBJ2-2 19 TRBV5-1 TRBD2 TGCGCCAGCAGCTTGGGTCCTAGCGGGAGACCAGAAGACACCGGGGAGCTGTTTTTT CASSLGPSGRPEDTGELFF
- TRBJ2-4 12 TRBV14 - TGTGCCAGCAGCCAATCGGGTAACATTCAGTACTTC CASSQSGNIQYF
- TRBJ2-5 14 TRBV19 - TGTGCCAGTAGTATATCTCCGGGGGATCGTGGTCAGTACTTC CASSISPGDRGQYF
medium-sized TRBJ1-5 13 TRBV18 - TGTGCCAGCTCACCACAGGGGGATCAGCCCCAGCATTTT CASSPQGDQPQHF
- TRBJ1-5 13 TRBV14 - TGTGCCAGCAGCCAAGACAGGTATCAGCCCCAGCATTTT CASSQDRYQPQHF
- TRBJ2-7 14 TRBV6-5 TRBD2 TGTGCCAGCAGCGCAGCGGGAGGGCCAAACGAGCAGTACTTC CASSAAGGPNEQYF
- TRBJ1-1 13 TRBV28 - TGTGCCAGCAGTTTCGGGACGTTCACTGAAGCTTTCTTT CASSFGTFTEAFF
- TRBJ1-1 13 TRBV30 - TGTGCCTGGAGTGGCGGGGGATGGACTGAAGCTTTCTTT CAWSGGGWTEAFF
- TRBJ1-1 15 TRBV28 - TGTGCCAGCAGTCCCCCAACTTCGATGAACACTGAAGCTTTCTTT CASSPPTSMNTEAFF
once TRBJ2-5 16 TRBV5-4 TRBD2 TGTGCCAGCAGCTTGGCCGATCTAGCGGGAGCAGAGACCCAGTACTTC CASSLADLAGAETQYF
- TRBJ1-4 16 TRBV4-1 - TGCGCCAGCACGACAGTTTTTTCGTCAACTAATGAAAAACTGTTTTTT CASTTVFSSTNEKLFF
- TRBJ2-1 15 TRBV7-2 TRBD1 TGTGCCAGCAGCTTGGACAGGGGCTCCTTTAATGAGCAGTTCTTC CASSLDRGSFNEQFF
- TRBJ1-1 15 TRBV30 - TGTGCCTGGAGTGTACGGGGCAGGTTGAACACTGGAGCTTTCTTT CAWSVRGRLNTGAFF
- TRBJ2-5 15 TRBV18 - TGTGCCAGCTCACCACGTAGGCAGAGCCAAGAGACCCAGTACTTC CASSPRRQSQETQYF
- TRBJ1-1 13 TRBV30 - TGTGCCCGGGACGTCGGAAGGAACACTGAAGCTTTCTTT CARDVGRNTEAFF
- TRBJ2-7 16 TRBV5-4 TRBD2 TGTGCCAGCAGCCTAGACTATTTCGGGAGGTCGTACGAGCAGTACTTC CASSLDYFGRSYEQYF
- TRBJ1-1 17 TRBV7-9 - TGTGCCAGCATCCCCGGGAGGGACGTATATCTGAACACTGAAGCTTTCTTT CASIPGRDVYLNTEAFF
- TRBJ2-1 14 TRBV11-3 - TGTGCCAGCAGCTTAGGTGGCCTAAACAATGAGCAGTTCTTC CASSLGGLNNEQFF
- TRBJ2-1 15 TRBV7-8 - TGTGCCAGCAGCTTAACAGTGAGCTCCTACAATGAGCAGTTCTTC CASSLTVSSYNEQFF
- TRBJ2-7 13 TRBV6-1 - TGTGCCAGCAGTGAGTTGGGGAACTACGAGCAGTACTTC CASSELGNYEQYF
few TRBJ1-5 16 TRBV19 TRBD1 TGTGCCAGTAGTACCCACCCGGGACAGGGCCGTCAGCCCCAGCATTTT CASSTHPGQGRQPQHF
once TRBJ1-4 16 TRBV5-6 TRBD1 TGTGCCAGCAGCTTCGGGACAGGCAGAACTAATGAAAAACTGTTTTTT CASSFGTGRTNEKLFF
many TRBJ2-7 13 TRBV7-2 TRBD2 TGTGCCAGCAGCTCCGGACTAGCGGGGGAGCAGTACTTC CASSSGLAGEQYF
many TRBJ2-2 13 TRBV5-4 - TGTGCCAGCCGGGGAGCGAACACCGGGGAGCTGTTTTTT CASRGANTGELFF
- TRBJ2-1 15 TRBV5-4 TRBD2 TGTGCCAGCAGCCCGACTAGCGGGGGAAACAATGAGCAGTTCTTC CASSPTSGGNNEQFF
- TRBJ2-7 13 TRBV19 - TGTGCCAGTAGTCCCCAAGGGACGTCCGAGCAGTACTTC CASSPQGTSEQYF
- TRBJ2-1 15 TRBV2 TRBD2 TGTGCCAGCAGTGGGACTAGCGGGAGCAGCAAAGAGCAGTTCTTC CASSGTSGSSKEQFF
- TRBJ2-1 13 TRBV7-6 - TGTGCCACCTCCAGGGGTTCAGGCAATGAGCAGTTCTTC CATSRGSGNEQFF
- TRBJ1-2 14 TRBV7-9 TRBD1 TGTGCCAGCAGCCGGGACAGGGTCGACTATGGCTACACCTTC CASSRDRVDYGYTF
few TRBJ2-6 16 TRBV27 - TGTGCCAGCAGTTTAATGACGGTAGCTGGGGCCAACGTCCTGACTTTC CASSLMTVAGANVLTF
- TRBJ1-1 15 TRBV6-1 - TGTGCCAGCAGTCCCTACCAGGGTCGGAACACTGAAGCTTTCTTT CASSPYQGRNTEAFF
- TRBJ2-7 16 TRBV7-2 TRBD2 TGTGCCAGCAGCAAGGGACTAGCGGGAGGGCCCAGTGAGCAGTACTTC CASSKGLAGGPSEQYF
- TRBJ1-3 15 TRBV18 - TGTGCCAGCTCACCACTTGGGGGGTCTGGAAACACCATATATTTT CASSPLGGSGNTIYF
- TRBJ2-7 14 TRBV7-2 TRBD1 TGTGCCAGCAGCCCTGGGACAGTACTCTACGAGCAGTACTTC CASSPGTVLYEQYF
- TRBJ1-1 16 TRBV29-1 TRBD1 TGCAGCGTTGAGCCTAGGACAGGAGCCTTGAACACTGAAGCTTTCTTT CSVEPRTGALNTEAFF
- TRBJ2-4 15 TRBV5-1 TRBD2 TGCGCCAGCAGCTTGGACCGGGGAGGGGAGAACATTCAGTACTTC CASSLDRGGENIQYF
- TRBJ2-5 16 TRBV18 - TGTGCCAGCTCACCCCGCCGGGAAGCCCTTATGGAGACCCAGTACTTC CASSPRREALMETQYF
- TRBJ2-7 14 TRBV5-1 - TGCGCCAGCAGCTGGGGGACGGACTCCTACGAGCAGTACTTC CASSWGTDSYEQYF
- TRBJ2-2 15 TRBV9 TRBD1 TGTGCCAGCAGCGTGGACAGGATGAACACCGGGGAGCTGTTTTTT CASSVDRMNTGELFF
- TRBJ2-3 16 TRBV7-6 TRBD2 TGTGCCAGCAGCTTAGTAGCGGGCACACACACAGATACGCAGTATTTT CASSLVAGTHTDTQYF
few TRBJ2-3 15 TRBV7-3 TRBD2 TGTGCCAGCAGGCCTAGCGGGACTAGCACAGATACGCAGTATTTT CASRPSGTSTDTQYF
- TRBJ2-5 14 TRBV7-8 - TGTGCCAGCAGCCCCCAAAGCGGGCGGGAGACCCAGTACTTC CASSPQSGRETQYF
- TRBJ2-1 15 TRBV29-1 TRBD2 TGCAGCGTTGTGGGGGCGGGAGGGACCTACAATGAGCAGTTCTTC CSVVGAGGTYNEQFF
- TRBJ1-1 14 TRBV7-2 - TGTGCCAGCAGCTTAATATTTGGGGACACTGAAGCTTTCTTT CASSLIFGDTEAFF
- TRBJ2-7 17 TRBV28 TRBD2 TGTGCCAGCAGGGTTAGCGGGAGGAGGTCACAGAGGTACGAGCAGTACTTC CASRVSGRRSQRYEQYF
few TRBJ1-2 15 TRBV14 TRBD1 TGTGCCAGCAGCCTACTACAGGGGGCCGACTATGGCTACACCTTC CASSLLQGADYGYTF
- TRBJ2-1 17 TRBV28 TRBD2 TGTGCCAGCAGTTCCCCGACTAGCGGGAGAAGCTACAATGAGCAGTTCTTC CASSSPTSGRSYNEQFF
- TRBJ2-5 17 TRBV15 - TGTGCCACCAGCAGACTACTAGAACTCACGTCCGGAGAGACCCAGTACTTC CATSRLLELTSGETQYF
once TRBJ2-1 14 TRBV11-3 - TGTGCCAGCAGCGCCCGGGACTCCTACAATGAGCAGTTCTTC CASSARDSYNEQFF
- TRBJ2-3 13 TRBV9 - TGTGCCAGCAGCGATCCAAACACAGATACGCAGTATTTT CASSDPNTDTQYF
- TRBJ2-1 15 TRBV7-9 - TGTGCCAGCAGCTTAGCCCCTGAGTGGAGAGCGGAGCAGTTCTTC CASSLAPEWRAEQFF